The sample holds a few counts of the clone carrying this T cell receptor beta chain. Germline V CDR1 and CDR2: SGHNT, YYREEE (reference sequence). The length of the CDR3 is 14 residues. V was pared by 1 base and J by 5 bases, with 9 bases between. TCRdb used MiXCR to reprocess the 5' RACE reads, holding one entry per CDR3 protein. The sample consists of hundreds of thousands of distinct CDR3 sequences, under 7.5% of them appearing once. The source of the sample is a study of T cells after yellow fever vaccination. The TCR originated in a man aged 30 to 39 who received the YFV17D yellow fever vaccine. J is TRBJ2-2 and V is TRBV5-4; D call uncertain. The sample in question was PBMCs, obtained 5 days after the yellow fever booster vaccination. CDR3 sequence reads: CASSLSSATGELFF. The CDR3 coding sequence is TGTGCCAGCAGCTTGTCATCTGCGACCGGGGAGCTGTTTTTT. The full variable domain, in which reference TRBV5-4 and TRBJ2-2 provide the parts outside the CDR3, is ETGVTQSPTHLIKTRGQQVTLRCSSQSGHNTVSWYQQALGQGPQFIFQYYREEENGRGNFPPRFSGLQFPNYSSELNVNALELDDSALYLCASSLSSATGELFFGEGSRLTVL.